The 26 T cell receptor beta chains below all came from one sample that was sequenced in a study of T-cell reconstitution after alpha-beta-depleted transplantation in children. Construction of the TCRbeta library involved unique molecular identifiers. TCRdb re-called the PCR reads through MiXCR, storing one row per CDR3 protein. The sample includes about 980,000 distinct CDR3 sequences, about 26% of them seen just once. Sample: PBMCs, mostly from graft donor cells, taken 360 days after TCRalphabeta/CD19-depleted stem cell transplant. These receptors were taken from a boy under two years old who had a stem cell transplant for SCID, so the T cells may come from the graft donor.

The chain combines TRBV24-1 with TRBJ2-2; D is uncertain. CDR1 is KGHDR and CDR2 is SFDVKD in the germline V gene. Trimming left V 2 bases short and J 4 bases short, with 13 bases between. The CDR3 covers 16 residues. CDR3 in amino acids: CATSDWSPGPTGELFF. The CDR3 region has the DNA TGTGCCACCAGTGATTGGTCTCCCGGACCCACCGGGGAGCTGTTTTTT.

The chain links TRBV3-1 to TRBJ2-5, with D hard to call. The CDR3 contains 15 residues. V was trimmed by 0 bases and J by 5 bases, leaving 13 bases between them. CDR1 and CDR2 (germline): LGHDT, YNNKEL (reference sequence). CDR3 residues: CASSQEGPAPETQYF. CDR3 coding DNA: TGTGCCAGCAGCCAAGAGGGTCCAGCGCCTGAGACCCAGTACTTC.

This clonotype was counted between two and nine times. V and J are TRBV5-1 and TRBJ2-7; 9 nucleotides line up with TRBD1. The CDR3 sequence is 16 residues long. Germline lookup yields CDR1 SGHRS and CDR2 YFSETQ. V lost 1 base, J lost 5 bases, and 10 bases stayed unmatched. As DNA, the CDR3 is TGCGCCAGCAGCTTGCCCACAGGGGGCCCTCTCGACGAGCAGTACTTC. This translates into CASSLPTGGPLDEQYF.

This clonotype has just one count. The J gene is TRBJ1-5, the V gene TRBV5-5; no clear D gene. The germline V gene encodes CDR1 SGHKS and CDR2 YYEKEE (reference sequence). The CDR3 is 15 residues long. V lost 1 base, J lost 0 bases, and 8 bases lay in between. DNA for the CDR3: TGTGCCAGCAGCTTGCGACACCTTAGCAATCAGCCCCAGCATTTT. As protein: CASSLRHLSNQPQHF.

Only a few counts were recorded for this clonotype. The chain uses TRBV7-2 and TRBJ2-7, with 10 bases aligning to TRBD2. In germline, CDR1 is SGHTA, CDR2 FQGNSA. The CDR3 sequence is 14 residues long. J lost 5 bases, V lost 1 base, and 2 bases had no gene match. The CDR3 DNA sequence: TGTGCCAGCAGCTTAGGGGGACTAGCGAACGAGCAGTACTTC. Encoded protein: CASSLGGLANEQYF.

In this sample, this clonotype turned up a few times. The chain links TRBV15 to TRBJ2-7; D gene ambiguous. Germline loops: CDR1 LNHNV, CDR2 YYDKDF (reference sequence). The CDR3 covers 13 residues. V lost 3 bases and J lost 4, with 10 bases in between. The chain's CDR3 is CATSRDVGYEQYF. CDR3 nucleotide sequence: TGTGCCACCAGCAGGGATGTGGGGTACGAGCAGTACTTC.

This clonotype was detected a few times. DNA of the CDR3: TGCGCCAGCAGCGGATGGACAGGGCCCACGGAACCCCTCCACTTT. Its translation: CASSGWTGPTEPLHF. This chain joins TRBV5-1 and TRBJ1-6, with 8 bases aligning to TRBD1. Germline loops: CDR1 SGHRS, CDR2 YFSETQ. The trim removed 4 bases at V and 12 bases at J, leaving 12 bases unmatched. This CDR3 region has 15 residues.

This clonotype was counted between two and nine times. This rearrangement joins TRBV9 to TRBJ2-5; tentatively, D is TRBD1 (6 bases). Germline loops: CDR1 SGDLS, CDR2 YYNGEE. There are 15 residues in the CDR3. V was pared by 0 bases and J by 5 bases, with 14 bases between. CDR3 sequence: CASSVGPGHQETQYF. In DNA, the CDR3 is TGTGCCAGCAGCGTAGGCCCGGGACATCAGGAGACCCAGTACTTC. The entire variable domain, with the rest obtained from reference TRBV9 and TRBJ2-5, is as follows: DSGVTQTPKHLITATGQRVTLRCSPRSGDLSVYWYQQSLDQGLQFLIQYYNGEERAKGNILERFSAQQFPDLHSELNLSSLELGDSALYFCASSVGPGHQETQYFGPGTRLLVL.

CDR3 coding DNA: TGTGCCAGTAACCAGGACAGCAAAGATAATTCACCCCTCCACTTT. As protein: CASNQDSKDNSPLHF. The rearrangement joins TRBV19 to TRBJ1-6; the D gene is possibly TRBD1 (6 bases). Germline V gene data show CDR1 as LNHDA and CDR2 as SQIVND (reference sequence). V was trimmed by 7 bases and J by 5 bases, leaving 15 bases between them. The CDR3 extends over 15 amino acids. Drawing the rest from reference TRBV19 and TRBJ1-6, the complete variable domain is DGGITQSPKYLFRKEGQNVTLSCEQNLNHDAMYWYRQDPGQGLRLIYYSQIVNDFQKGDIAEGYSVSREKKESFPLTVTSAQKNPTAFYLCASNQDSKDNSPLHFGNGTRLTVT.

The chain is built from TRBV2 and TRBJ2-3; D remains ambiguous. The V and J ends lost 6 bases and 3 bases respectively, with 13 bases between them. Germline V CDR1 and CDR2: SNHLY, FYNNEI. This CDR3 comprises 14 residues. The chain's CDR3 is CASRMDTTTDTQYF. CDR3 nucleotides: TGTGCCAGCAGGATGGATACTACTACAGATACGCAGTATTTT.

The chain links TRBV4-3 to TRBJ1-6; D might be TRBD1 (6 bases). Germline values: CDR1 LGHNA, CDR2 YSLEER. V lost 3 bases and J 10 bases, leaving 13 bases between the germline ends. The CDR3 has 14 amino acids. CDR3 sequence: CASSHTGKGSPLHF. The CDR3 DNA is TGCGCCAGCAGCCACACAGGGAAAGGATCACCCCTCCACTTT.

The chain joins TRBV7-9 to TRBJ1-4; TRBD1 agrees at 9 bases. CDR1 is SEHNR and CDR2 is FQNEAQ in the germline V gene (reference sequence). Trimming at V came to 5 bases and at J to 2 bases, leaving 3 bases not matched to a gene. The CDR3 contains 15 residues. CDR3 DNA: TGTGCCAGCAGCCCAGGACAGGGGACTAATGAAAAACTGTTTTTT. It is translated as CASSPGQGTNEKLFF.

The rearrangement joins TRBV20-1 to TRBJ2-7; the match to TRBD1 covers 10 bases. The CDR3 loop spans 13 amino acids. CDR1 DFQATT and CDR2 SNEGSKA come from the germline V gene (reference sequence). J lost 1 base, V lost 3 bases, and 0 bases had no gene match. The CDR3 DNA follows: TGCAGTGCTAGGGGACAGGGGTCCTACGAGCAGTACTTC. This encodes CSARGQGSYEQYF.

This clonotype has a single count. The chain carries TRBV12-3 or TRBV12-4 and TRBJ1-1; D not certain. This CDR3 is 13 amino acids long. V was cut by 3 bases and J by 1 base, with 6 bases left in between. As DNA, the CDR3 is TGTGCCAGCAGTTTTGCTGAGAACACTGAAGCTTTCTTT. Translating gives CASSFAENTEAFF.

The chain carries TRBV5-1 and TRBJ2-7, with unresolved D. The CDR3 has 14 amino acids. From germline, CDR1 is SGHRS and CDR2 YFSETQ. V lost 4 bases and J lost 0, with 11 bases in between. CDR3 residues: CASSPTTYSYEQYF. CDR3 bases: TGCGCCAGCAGCCCAACGACCTACTCCTACGAGCAGTACTTC.

This clonotype was recorded a few times. This chain joins TRBV20-1 and TRBJ2-5, with TRBD2 as a possible D gene (5 bases). Germline V gene lookup returns CDR1 DFQATT and CDR2 SNEGSKA (reference sequence). The V gene lost 6 bases and the J gene lost 2 bases, with 13 bases spanning the gap. The length of the CDR3 is 13 residues. The CDR3 here is CSAPTPGQETQYF. CDR3 DNA: TGCAGTGCCCCCACCCCGGGGCAAGAGACCCAGTACTTC.

V gene TRBV13 combines with J gene TRBJ1-2; TRBD1 might be the D (5 bases). The CDR3 length is 14 residues. CDR1 PRHDT and CDR2 FYEKMQ come from the germline V gene (reference sequence). V lost 3 bases, J lost 8 bases, and 16 bases lay in between. DNA for the CDR3: TGTGCCAGCAGCTTTTCCGGGGGGACGGTAGGCTACACCTTC. Its translation: CASSFSGGTVGYTF.

In its sample, this clonotype was seen a few times. J is TRBJ1-1 and V is TRBV20-1; the D gene is possibly TRBD1 (5 bases). This CDR3 comprises 14 residues. V gave up 6 bases and J gave up 6 bases, with 20 bases separating them. Germline V gives CDR1 DFQATT, CDR2 SNEGSKA (reference sequence). The CDR3 region has the DNA TGCAGTGCGACCGGGCCCCTAGCGGGGCCTGAAGCTTTCTTT. This translates into CSATGPLAGPEAFF.

This clonotype came up a few times. The CDR3 DNA sequence: TGCGCCAGCAGCTTGGGCGAGCGGGGGGCCCTCAATGAGCAGTTCTTC. This encodes CASSLGERGALNEQFF. The J gene is TRBJ2-1, the V gene TRBV5-1; 9 nucleotides line up with TRBD2. This CDR3 is built from 16 residues. Germline trimming cut 0 bases from V and 6 bases from J; bases unmatched to any gene: 7. Germline lookup yields CDR1 SGHRS and CDR2 YFSETQ.

This clonotype was picked up a small number of times. The chain uses TRBV10-3 and TRBJ2-4; 9 bases fit TRBD1. Per the germline V gene, CDR1 is ENHRY and CDR2 is SYGVKD. CDR3 length: 15 amino acids. V gave up 4 bases and J gave up 7 bases; unmatched junction bases: 8. The CDR3 sequence: CAISAAGQGSNIQYF. Here the CDR3 DNA reads TGTGCCATCAGTGCGGCGGGACAGGGATCGAACATTCAGTACTTC.

The chain links TRBV5-1 to TRBJ2-7; TRBD2 matches at 12 bases. This CDR3 has 15 amino acids. Trimming at V came to 3 bases and at J to 1 base, leaving 2 bases not matched to a gene. Germline loops: CDR1 SGHRS, CDR2 YFSETQ. CDR3 amino acids: CASSWTSGVSYEQYF. The DNA of the CDR3 is TGCGCCAGCAGCTGGACTAGCGGGGTTTCCTACGAGCAGTACTTC.

This clonotype occurred a few times. This chain joins TRBV6-5 and TRBJ1-3, with no clear D. The CDR3 consists of 15 residues. The germline V gene has CDR1 MNHEY and CDR2 SVGAGI. V gave up 0 bases and J gave up 1 base, with 7 bases separating them. The CDR3 nucleotides are TGTGCCAGCAGTTACTCGAGGGTTTCTGGAAACACCATATATTTT. This translates into CASSYSRVSGNTIYF.

This clonotype appeared a few times. The rearrangement links TRBV11-1 to TRBJ2-2, with no clear D. The CDR3 has 13 residues. V was pared by 5 bases and J by 5 bases, with 9 bases between. From germline, CDR1 is SGHAT and CDR2 FQDESV (reference sequence). The CDR3 bases are TGTGCCAGCAGCACCCCGCGTACCGGGGAGCTGTTTTTT. This codes for CASSTPRTGELFF.

The chain joins TRBV25-1 to TRBJ2-2; perhaps D is TRBD1 or TRBD2 (5 bases each). The CDR3 runs 19 residues. The germline gives CDR1 MGHDK, CDR2 SYGVNS. The germline V and J ends were trimmed by 2 bases and 3 bases, with 22 bases remaining between them. In nucleotides, the CDR3 is TGTGCCAGCAGTGAACTTATAGCGACACCCAGGGTGGACACCGGGGAGCTGTTTTTT. Translated, it gives CASSELIATPRVDTGELFF.

The V and J genes are TRBV12-3 or TRBV12-4 and TRBJ2-3; D not certain. V lost 5 bases to trimming and J lost 6 bases, with 18 bases between them. There are 15 residues in the CDR3. The CDR3 sequence: CASSRLEPPLDTQYF. CDR3 sequence (DNA): TGTGCCAGCAGTCGACTGGAGCCGCCCCTGGATACGCAGTATTTT.

This clonotype has more than one count but fewer than ten. This chain connects TRBV6-5 to TRBJ2-7, with 7 bases matching TRBD1. The V gene's germline CDR1 is MNHEY and CDR2 SVGAGI. The CDR3 extends over 19 amino acids. With 2 bases clipped from V and 1 base from J, the junction kept 17 bases outside the gene matches. CDR3 amino acids: CASSYPYPRQGSKSYEQYF. As DNA, the CDR3 is TGTGCCAGCAGTTACCCTTACCCGAGACAGGGCAGTAAATCCTACGAGCAGTACTTC.